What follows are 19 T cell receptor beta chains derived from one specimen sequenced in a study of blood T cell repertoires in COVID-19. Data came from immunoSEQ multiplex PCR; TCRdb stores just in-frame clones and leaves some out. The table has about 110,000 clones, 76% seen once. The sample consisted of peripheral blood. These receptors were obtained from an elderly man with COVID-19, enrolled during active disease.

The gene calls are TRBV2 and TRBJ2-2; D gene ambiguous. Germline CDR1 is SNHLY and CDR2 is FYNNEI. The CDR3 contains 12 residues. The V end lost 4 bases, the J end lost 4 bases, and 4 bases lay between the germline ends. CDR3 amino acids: CASSAGTGELFF. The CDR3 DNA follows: TGTGCCAGCAGTGCAGGCACCGGGGAGCTGTTTTTT.

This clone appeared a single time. As DNA, the CDR3 is TGTGCCAGCAAGGCGGGAGGGCCACACAATGAGCAGTTCTTC. Residues: CASKAGGPHNEQFF. The gene calls are TRBV28 and TRBJ2-1, with 9 bases aligning to TRBD2. V lost 7 bases and J lost 5; bases outside the gene matches: 6. Germline lookup yields CDR1 MDHEN and CDR2 SYDVKM. CDR3 length: 14 amino acids.

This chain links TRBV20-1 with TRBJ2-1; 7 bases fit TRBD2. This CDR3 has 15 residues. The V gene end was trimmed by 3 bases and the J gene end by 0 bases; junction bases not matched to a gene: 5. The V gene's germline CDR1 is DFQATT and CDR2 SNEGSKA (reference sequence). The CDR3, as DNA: TGCAGTGCTAGTATACTAGCGCACTCCTACAATGAGCAGTTCTTC. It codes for CSASILAHSYNEQFF.

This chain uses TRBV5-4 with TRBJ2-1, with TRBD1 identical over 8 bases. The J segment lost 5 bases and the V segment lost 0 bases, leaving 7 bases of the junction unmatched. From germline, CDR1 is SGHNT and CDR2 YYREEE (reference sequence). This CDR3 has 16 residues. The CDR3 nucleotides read TGTGCCAGCAGCTTGGCCATCAGGGGGCTCGACAATGAGCAGTTCTTC. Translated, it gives CASSLAIRGLDNEQFF.

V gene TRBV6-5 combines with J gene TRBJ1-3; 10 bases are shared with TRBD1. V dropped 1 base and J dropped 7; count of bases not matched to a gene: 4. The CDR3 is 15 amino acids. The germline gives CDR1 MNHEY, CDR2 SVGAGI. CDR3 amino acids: CASSYFAGQGNTIYF. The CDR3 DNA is TGTGCCAGCAGTTACTTTGCGGGACAGGGGAACACCATATATTTT.

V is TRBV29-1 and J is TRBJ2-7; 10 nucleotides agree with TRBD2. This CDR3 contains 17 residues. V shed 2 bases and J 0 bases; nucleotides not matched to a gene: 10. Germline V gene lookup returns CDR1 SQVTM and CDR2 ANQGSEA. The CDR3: CSVETPTGTSASYEQYF. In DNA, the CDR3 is TGCAGCGTTGAAACCCCTACCGGGACTAGCGCCTCCTACGAGCAGTACTTC.

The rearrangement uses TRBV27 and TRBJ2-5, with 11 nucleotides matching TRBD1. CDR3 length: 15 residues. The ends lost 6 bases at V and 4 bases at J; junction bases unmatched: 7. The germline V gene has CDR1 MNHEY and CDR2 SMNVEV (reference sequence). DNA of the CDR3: TGTGCCAGCAGCCAAGGACAGGGGGCGGGAGAGACCCAGTACTTC. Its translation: CASSQGQGAGETQYF.

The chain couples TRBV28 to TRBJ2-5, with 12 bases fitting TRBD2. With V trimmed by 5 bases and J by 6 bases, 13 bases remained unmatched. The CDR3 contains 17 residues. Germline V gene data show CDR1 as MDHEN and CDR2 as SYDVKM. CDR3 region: CASSPPRASGRGKTQYF. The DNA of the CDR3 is TGTGCCAGCAGTCCACCCCGGGCTAGCGGGAGGGGAAAGACCCAGTACTTC.

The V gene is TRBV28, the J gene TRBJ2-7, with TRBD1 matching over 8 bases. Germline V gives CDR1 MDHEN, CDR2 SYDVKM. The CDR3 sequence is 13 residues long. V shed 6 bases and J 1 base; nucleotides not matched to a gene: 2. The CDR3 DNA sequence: TGTGCCAGCAGGAACAGGGGGTCCTACGAGCAGTACTTC. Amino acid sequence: CASRNRGSYEQYF.

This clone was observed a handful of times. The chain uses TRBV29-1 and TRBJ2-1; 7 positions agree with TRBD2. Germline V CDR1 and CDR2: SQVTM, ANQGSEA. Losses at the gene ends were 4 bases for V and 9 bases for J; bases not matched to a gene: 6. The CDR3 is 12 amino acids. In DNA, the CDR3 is TGCAGCGTTGGGGAGGGGCGTACTGAGCAGTTCTTC. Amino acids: CSVGEGRTEQFF.

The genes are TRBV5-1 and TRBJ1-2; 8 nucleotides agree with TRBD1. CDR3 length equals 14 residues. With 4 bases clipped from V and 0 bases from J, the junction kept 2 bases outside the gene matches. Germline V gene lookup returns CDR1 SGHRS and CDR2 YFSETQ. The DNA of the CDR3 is TGCGCCAGCAGCCTGGACAGGGCTAACTATGGCTACACCTTC. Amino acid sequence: CASSLDRANYGYTF.

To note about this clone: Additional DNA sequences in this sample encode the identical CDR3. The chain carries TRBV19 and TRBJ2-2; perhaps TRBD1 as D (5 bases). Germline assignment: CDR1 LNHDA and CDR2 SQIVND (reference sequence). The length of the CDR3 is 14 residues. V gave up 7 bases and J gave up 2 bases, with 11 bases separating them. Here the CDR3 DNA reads TGTGCCAGTACCCCGACAGTTAACACCGGGGAGCTGTTTTTT. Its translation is CASTPTVNTGELFF.

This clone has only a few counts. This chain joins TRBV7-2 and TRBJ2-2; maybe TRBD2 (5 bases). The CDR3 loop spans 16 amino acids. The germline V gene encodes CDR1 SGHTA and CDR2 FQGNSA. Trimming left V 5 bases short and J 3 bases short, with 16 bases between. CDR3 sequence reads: CASSNPGIAYTGELFF. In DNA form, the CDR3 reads TGTGCCAGCAGCAACCCCGGGATAGCGTACACCGGGGAGCTGTTTTTT.

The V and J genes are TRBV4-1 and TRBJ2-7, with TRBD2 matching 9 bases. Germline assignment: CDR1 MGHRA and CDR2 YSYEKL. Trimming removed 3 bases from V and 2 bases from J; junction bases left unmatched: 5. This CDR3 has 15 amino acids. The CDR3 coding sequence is TGCGCCAGCAGCCAGTCCGGGACTAGCCCCTACGAGCAGTACTTC. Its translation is CASSQSGTSPYEQYF.

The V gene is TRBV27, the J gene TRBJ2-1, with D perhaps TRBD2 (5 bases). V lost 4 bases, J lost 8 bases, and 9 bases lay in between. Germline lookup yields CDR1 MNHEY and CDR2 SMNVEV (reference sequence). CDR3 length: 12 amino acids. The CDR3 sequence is CASSSAVHEQFF. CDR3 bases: TGTGCCAGCAGTTCAGCGGTCCATGAGCAGTTCTTC.

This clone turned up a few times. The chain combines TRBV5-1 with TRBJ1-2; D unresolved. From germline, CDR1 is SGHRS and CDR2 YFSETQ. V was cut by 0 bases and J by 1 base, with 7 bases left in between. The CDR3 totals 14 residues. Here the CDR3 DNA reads TGCGCCAGCAGCTTGGAGTCAGTTAACTATGGCTACACCTTC. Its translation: CASSLESVNYGYTF.

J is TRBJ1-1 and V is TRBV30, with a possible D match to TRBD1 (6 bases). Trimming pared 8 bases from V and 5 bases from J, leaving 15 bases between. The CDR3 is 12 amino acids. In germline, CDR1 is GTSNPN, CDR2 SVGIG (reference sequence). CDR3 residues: CAGYRVGTEAFF. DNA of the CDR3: TGTGCCGGATACAGGGTGGGGACTGAAGCTTTCTTT.

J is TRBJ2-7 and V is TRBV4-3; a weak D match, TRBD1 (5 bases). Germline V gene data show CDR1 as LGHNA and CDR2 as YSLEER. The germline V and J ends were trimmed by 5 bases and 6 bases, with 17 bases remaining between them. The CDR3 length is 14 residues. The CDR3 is CASSSQGLLAEQYF. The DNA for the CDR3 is TGCGCCAGCAGCTCGCAGGGCCTCCTCGCCGAGCAGTACTTC.

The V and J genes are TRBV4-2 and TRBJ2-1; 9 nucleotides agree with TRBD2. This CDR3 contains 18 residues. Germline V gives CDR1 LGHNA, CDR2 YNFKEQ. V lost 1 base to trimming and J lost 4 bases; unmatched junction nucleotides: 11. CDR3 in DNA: TGTGCCAGCAGCCAAGCCGGCGCGAGCGGGAGGTCATACAATGAGCAGTTCTTC. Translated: CASSQAGASGRSYNEQFF.